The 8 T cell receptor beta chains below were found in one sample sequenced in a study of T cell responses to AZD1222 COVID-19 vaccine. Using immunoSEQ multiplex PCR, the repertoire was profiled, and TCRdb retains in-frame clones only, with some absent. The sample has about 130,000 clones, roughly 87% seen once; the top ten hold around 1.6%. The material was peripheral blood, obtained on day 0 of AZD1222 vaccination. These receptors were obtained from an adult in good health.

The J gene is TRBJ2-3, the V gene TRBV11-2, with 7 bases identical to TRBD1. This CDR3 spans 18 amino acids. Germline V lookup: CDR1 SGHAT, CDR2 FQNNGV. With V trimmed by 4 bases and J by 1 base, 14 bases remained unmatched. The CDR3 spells CASSSPGTEVLGTDTQYF. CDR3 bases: TGTGCCAGCAGCTCCCCCGGGACAGAGGTTTTGGGCACAGATACGCAGTATTTT.

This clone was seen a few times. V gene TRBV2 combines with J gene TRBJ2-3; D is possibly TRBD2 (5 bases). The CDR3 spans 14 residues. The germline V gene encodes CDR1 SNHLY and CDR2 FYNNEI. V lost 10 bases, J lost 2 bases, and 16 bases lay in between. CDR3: CATEGTPFTDTQYF. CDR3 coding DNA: TGTGCCACAGAGGGAACTCCCTTCACAGATACGCAGTATTTT. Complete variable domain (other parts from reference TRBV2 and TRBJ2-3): EPEVTQTPSHQVTQMGQEVILRCVPISNHLYFYWYRQILGQKVEFLVSFYNNEISEKSEIFDDQFSVERPDGSNFTLKIRSTKLEDSAMYFCATEGTPFTDTQYFGPGTRLTVL.

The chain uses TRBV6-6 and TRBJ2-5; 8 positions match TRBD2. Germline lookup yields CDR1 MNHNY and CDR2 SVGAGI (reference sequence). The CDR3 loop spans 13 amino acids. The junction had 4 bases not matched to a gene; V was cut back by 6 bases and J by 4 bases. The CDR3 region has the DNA TGTGCCAGCAGCCTCGGGGGGGGAGAGACCCAGTACTTC. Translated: CASSLGGGETQYF.

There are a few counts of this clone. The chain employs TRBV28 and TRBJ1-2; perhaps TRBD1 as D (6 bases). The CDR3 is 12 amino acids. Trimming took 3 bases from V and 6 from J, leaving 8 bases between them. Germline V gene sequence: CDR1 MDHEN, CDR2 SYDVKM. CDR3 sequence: CASSLRGNGYTF. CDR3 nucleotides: TGTGCCAGCAGTTTGAGGGGGAATGGCTACACCTTC.

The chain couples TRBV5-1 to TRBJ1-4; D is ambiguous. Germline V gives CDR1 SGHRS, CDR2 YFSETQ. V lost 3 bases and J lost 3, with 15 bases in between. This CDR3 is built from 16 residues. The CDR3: CASSWALGFSNEKLFF. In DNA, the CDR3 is TGCGCCAGCAGCTGGGCTTTGGGGTTCTCTAATGAAAAACTGTTTTTT.

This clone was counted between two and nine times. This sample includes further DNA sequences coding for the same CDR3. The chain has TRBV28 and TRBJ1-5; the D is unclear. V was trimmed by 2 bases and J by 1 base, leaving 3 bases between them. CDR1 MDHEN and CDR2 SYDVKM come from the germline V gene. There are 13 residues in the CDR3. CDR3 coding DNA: TGTGCCAGCAGTTTAGGGAGCAATCAGCCCCAGCATTTT. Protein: CASSLGSNQPQHF.

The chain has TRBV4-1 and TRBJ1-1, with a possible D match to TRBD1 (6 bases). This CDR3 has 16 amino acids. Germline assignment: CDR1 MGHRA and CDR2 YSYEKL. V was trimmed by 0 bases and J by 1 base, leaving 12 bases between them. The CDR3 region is CASSQEDRTANTEAFF. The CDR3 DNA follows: TGCGCCAGCAGCCAAGAGGATCGGACAGCGAACACTGAAGCTTTCTTT.

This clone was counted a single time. DNA for the CDR3: TGTGCCAGCAGCTTGAGCGAAACACCCCTCCACTTT. This translates into CASSLSETPLHF. The chain is built from TRBV7-9 and TRBJ1-6; the D is unclear. CDR1 and CDR2 from the germline V gene are SEHNR and FQNEAQ (reference sequence). The CDR3 consists of 12 residues. V shed 3 bases and J shed 11 bases, with 8 bases lying between them.